This T cell receptor beta chain originates from a study of T cells in women clearing cervical HPV infection. With respect to this clone: The read is 3 residues too short to cover the CDR3 end, so that end is filled in from the germline J gene.

V shed 5 bases and J shed 1 base, with 6 bases lying between them. This CDR3 spans 13 amino acids. Germline V gene data show CDR1 as SGHRS and CDR2 as YFSETQ. The assay was immunoSEQ multiplex PCR, and TCRdb's table has in-frame clones only and misses some. This sample contains 25,000 or so clones. Input material: blood buffy coat. The chain combines TRBV5-1 with TRBJ2-2; D gene ambiguous. The origin of this receptor is a woman aged 18 to 75 with a cervical HPV16 infection that either progressed to CIN3+ or cleared (not recorded which). The CDR3 region is CASRRLNTGELFF. CDR3 DNA, as far as it was read: TGCGCCAGCAGACGGTTGAACACCGGGGAG.